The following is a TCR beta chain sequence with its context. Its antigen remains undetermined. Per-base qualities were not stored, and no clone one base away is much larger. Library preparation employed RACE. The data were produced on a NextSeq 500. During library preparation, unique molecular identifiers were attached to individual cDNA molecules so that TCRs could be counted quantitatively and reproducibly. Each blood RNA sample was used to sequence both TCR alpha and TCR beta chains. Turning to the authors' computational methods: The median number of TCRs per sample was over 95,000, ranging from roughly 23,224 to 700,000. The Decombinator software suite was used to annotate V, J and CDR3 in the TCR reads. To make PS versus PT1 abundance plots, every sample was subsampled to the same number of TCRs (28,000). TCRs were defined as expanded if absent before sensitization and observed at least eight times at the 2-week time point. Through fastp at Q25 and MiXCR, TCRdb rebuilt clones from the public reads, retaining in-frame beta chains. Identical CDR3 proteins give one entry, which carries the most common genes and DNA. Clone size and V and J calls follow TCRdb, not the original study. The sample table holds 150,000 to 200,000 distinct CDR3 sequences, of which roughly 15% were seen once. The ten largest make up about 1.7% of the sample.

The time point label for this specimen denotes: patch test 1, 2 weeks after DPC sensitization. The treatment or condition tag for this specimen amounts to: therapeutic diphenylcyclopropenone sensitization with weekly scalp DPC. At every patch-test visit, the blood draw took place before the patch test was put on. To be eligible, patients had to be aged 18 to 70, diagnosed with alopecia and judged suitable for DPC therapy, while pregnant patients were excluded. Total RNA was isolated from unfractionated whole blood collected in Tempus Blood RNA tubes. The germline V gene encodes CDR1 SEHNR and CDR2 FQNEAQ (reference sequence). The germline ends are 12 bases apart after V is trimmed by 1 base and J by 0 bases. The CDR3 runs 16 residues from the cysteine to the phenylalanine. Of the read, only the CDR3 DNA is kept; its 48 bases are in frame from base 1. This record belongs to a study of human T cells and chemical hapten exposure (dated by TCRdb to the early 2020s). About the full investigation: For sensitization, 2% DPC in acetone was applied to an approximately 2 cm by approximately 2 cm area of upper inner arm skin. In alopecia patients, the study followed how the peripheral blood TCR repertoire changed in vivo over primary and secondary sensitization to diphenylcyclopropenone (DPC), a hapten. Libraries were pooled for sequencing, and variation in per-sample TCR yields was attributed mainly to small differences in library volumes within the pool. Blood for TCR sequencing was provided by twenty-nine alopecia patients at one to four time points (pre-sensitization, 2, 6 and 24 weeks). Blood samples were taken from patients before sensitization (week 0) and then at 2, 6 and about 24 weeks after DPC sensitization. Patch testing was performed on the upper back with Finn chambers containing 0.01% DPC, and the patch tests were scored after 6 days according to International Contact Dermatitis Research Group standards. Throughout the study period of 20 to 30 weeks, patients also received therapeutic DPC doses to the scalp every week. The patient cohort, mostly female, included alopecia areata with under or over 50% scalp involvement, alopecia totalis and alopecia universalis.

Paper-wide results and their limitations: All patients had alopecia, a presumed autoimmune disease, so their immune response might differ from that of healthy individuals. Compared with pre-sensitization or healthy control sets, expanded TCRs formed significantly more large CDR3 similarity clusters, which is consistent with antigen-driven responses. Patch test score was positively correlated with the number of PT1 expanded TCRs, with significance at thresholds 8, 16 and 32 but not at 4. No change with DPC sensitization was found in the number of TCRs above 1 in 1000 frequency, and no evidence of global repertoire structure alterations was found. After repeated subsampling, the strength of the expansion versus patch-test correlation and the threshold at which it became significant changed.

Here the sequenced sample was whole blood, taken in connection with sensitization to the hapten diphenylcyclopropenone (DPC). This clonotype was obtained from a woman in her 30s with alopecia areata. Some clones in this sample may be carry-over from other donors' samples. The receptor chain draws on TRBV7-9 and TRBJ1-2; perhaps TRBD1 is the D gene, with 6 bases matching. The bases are TGTGCCAGCAGCTTAGGAACAGGGAAGACTAACTATGGCTACACCTTC. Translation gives CASSLGTGKTNYGYTF.